Listed below are T cell receptor beta chains from one sample, sequenced in a study of shared clonotypes between healthy human individuals. Libraries were prepared by immunoSEQ multiplex PCR; TCRdb keeps only in-frame clonotypes and omits some of them. The sample contains about 2.5 million clones, 85% to 95% of which appear only once. Sequencing was performed on naive CD4+ T cells from PBMCs. The receptors come from a man aged 18 to 35 in good health. Some clones in this sample may be carry-over from other donors' samples. The CDR3 runs from the conserved cysteine through the conserved F or W. The D gene is left open where the match is weak. Only some rows state a clone size, as once, few, many or a class for expanded clones.

clone_size j_call d_call cdr3_length v_call cdr3_nt cdr3_aa
NA TRBJ1-1 NA 15 TRBV27 TGTGCCAGCAGTTTAAAGGGTCCCGGGAAGGGTGAAGCTTTCTTT CASSLKGPGKGEAFF
NA TRBJ2-6 NA 16 TRBV5-1 TGCGCCAGCAGGGACAGCTATCCCTCTGGGGCCAACGTCCTGACTTTC CASRDSYPSGANVLTF
NA TRBJ1-5 TRBD1 19 TRBV7-3 TGTGCCAGCAGCTTAAATCGACAGGGGGATGCAGAAGGAAATCAGCCCCAGCATTTT CASSLNRQGDAEGNQPQHF
NA TRBJ1-4 NA 18 TRBV4-2 TGTGCCAGCAGCCCTCGACCGGGGGGTCTTACAACTAATGAAAAACTGTTTTTT CASSPRPGGLTTNEKLFF
NA TRBJ2-1 NA 14 TRBV6-5 TGTGCCAGCAGCTTAAAGGGGCCCCGGAATGAGCAGTTCTTC CASSLKGPRNEQFF
NA TRBJ2-7 NA 13 TRBV21-1 TGTGCCAGCACCCAACCTCGTTCCTACGAGCAGTACTTC CASTQPRSYEQYF
NA TRBJ1-5 NA 17 TRBV4-1 TGCGCCAGCAGCCAAGATTGGGCGAGGCAGGGGCTTCAGCCCCAGCATTTT CASSQDWARQGLQPQHF
NA TRBJ1-2 NA 14 TRBV5-1 TGCGCCAGCAGCGCCGGGACGGGCGACTATGGCTACACCTTC CASSAGTGDYGYTF
NA TRBJ2-7 NA 14 TRBV7-9 TGTGCCAGCAGTCATTTACAGTTCTCCTACGAGCAGTACTTC CASSHLQFSYEQYF
NA TRBJ2-5 NA 14 TRBV7-2 TGTGCCAGCAGCTTAGCGCAAGACTATCGGACCCAGTACTTC CASSLAQDYRTQYF
NA TRBJ2-5 NA 14 TRBV25-1 TGTGCCAGCACCCAACGTGACAGATCGGAGACCCAGTACTTC CASTQRDRSETQYF
NA TRBJ2-3 TRBD1 16 TRBV5-1 TGCGCCAGCAGCGAGCCGACAGGGTCTATCACAGATACGCAGTATTTT CASSEPTGSITDTQYF
NA TRBJ2-4 NA 14 TRBV6-5 TGTGCCAGCAGTTACGCAACCTCAGGAAACATTCAGTACTTC CASSYATSGNIQYF
NA TRBJ2-2 NA 14 TRBV21-1 TGTGCCAGCTTTGGTACTAGACCTCCCGGGGAGCTGTTTTTT CASFGTRPPGELFF
NA TRBJ2-6 NA 16 TRBV7-2 TGTGCCAGCAGCTTAGGGTCCGGCTCTGGGGCCAACGTCCTGACTTTC CASSLGSGSGANVLTF
NA TRBJ2-4 TRBD1 15 TRBV29-1 TGCAGCGTTGAGGACAGGGAAGTAGCCAAAAACATTCAGTACTTC CSVEDREVAKNIQYF
NA TRBJ1-1 NA 12 TRBV28 TGTGCCAGCCTTACCCGGGGGCCTGAAGCTTTCTTT CASLTRGPEAFF
NA TRBJ1-2 NA 13 TRBV4-1 TGCGCCAGCAGCCAGGACTACGGGGGCGGCTACACCTTC CASSQDYGGGYTF
NA TRBJ1-6 TRBD1 16 TRBV7-3 TGTGCCAGCAGCTTTGCCGGACAGGGGAGTGATTCACCCCTCCACTTT CASSFAGQGSDSPLHF
few TRBJ1-5 TRBD1 15 TRBV28 TGTGCCAGCAGCCGGACAGGGGGCGGCAATCAGCCCCAGCATTTT CASSRTGGGNQPQHF
NA TRBJ2-7 NA 15 TRBV6-1 TGTGCCAGCAGGGGCCCCCGAGGGAGGTCCTACGAGCAGTACTTC CASRGPRGRSYEQYF
once TRBJ2-3 NA 13 TRBV7-3 TGTGCCAGCAGCTTAAGGGCCCCAGATACGCAGTATTTT CASSLRAPDTQYF
NA TRBJ2-5 NA 14 TRBV18 TGTGCCAGCTCACCACGAAGCCTTGGGGAGACCCAGTACTTC CASSPRSLGETQYF
NA TRBJ1-1 NA 15 TRBV25-1 TGTGCCAGCAGTCCAATCGGGAGGTCGAACACTGAAGCTTTCTTT CASSPIGRSNTEAFF
NA TRBJ2-7 NA 11 TRBV28 TGTGCCAGCAGACACCACCGGGATCAGTACTTC CASRHHRDQYF
NA TRBJ1-2 NA 15 TRBV19 TGTGCCAGTAGTATATGGTACCGAGGGAACTATGGCTACACCTTC CASSIWYRGNYGYTF
NA TRBJ2-1 NA 15 TRBV7-3 TGTGCCAGCAGCTTAATGGGAAAGTCCTACAATGAGCAGTTCTTC CASSLMGKSYNEQFF
NA TRBJ2-7 TRBD1 15 TRBV9 TGTGCCAGCAGCTACCACCGGGACAGCTCCTACGAGCAGTACTTC CASSYHRDSSYEQYF
NA TRBJ2-7 NA 15 TRBV5-1 TGCGCCAGCAGCTTGGTTCCTAGTCGTGCCTACGAGCAGTACTTC CASSLVPSRAYEQYF
NA TRBJ2-1 NA 17 TRBV5-1 TGCGCCAGCAGCTTGGATCTTCTGGCTAGCTCCTACAATGAGCAGTTCTTC CASSLDLLASSYNEQFF
NA TRBJ2-3 TRBD2 15 TRBV4-3 TGCGCCAGCAGCCAAGATAGCGGGAGGGCAGATACGCAGTATTTT CASSQDSGRADTQYF
NA TRBJ2-1 NA 13 TRBV10-3 TGTGCCATCAAGTTGGGCAGCTACAATGAGCAGTTCTTC CAIKLGSYNEQFF
NA TRBJ2-7 TRBD1 14 TRBV2 TGTGCCAGCAGCGGACAGGGGGCGTATAACGAGCAGTACTTC CASSGQGAYNEQYF
once TRBJ1-3 NA 14 TRBV5-1 TGCGCCAGCAGCTCGGGAAGCAGGGCCAACACCATATATTTT CASSSGSRANTIYF
NA TRBJ1-2 NA 14 TRBV28 TGTGCCAGCAGTTTGACCCAGCCTGCCTATGGCTACACCTTC CASSLTQPAYGYTF
NA TRBJ2-7 NA 14 TRBV18 TGTGCCAGCTCACTCAGCCAGGGTCTTTACGAGCAGTACTTC CASSLSQGLYEQYF
NA TRBJ2-7 TRBD1 15 TRBV7-8 TGTGCCAGCAGCGCAAGGACAGGGGGTCCGTACGAGCAGTACTTC CASSARTGGPYEQYF
NA TRBJ2-5 TRBD2 14 TRBV27 TGTGCCAGCAGTTTACTAGCGGGAAGAGAGACCCAGTACTTC CASSLLAGRETQYF
once TRBJ2-7 NA 14 TRBV27 TGTGCCAGCAGGGGCGGATTAAGCTCCTACGAGCAGTACTTC CASRGGLSSYEQYF
NA TRBJ2-1 NA 15 TRBV9 TGTGCCAGCAGCGTGGGTTGGGGCGGGAACAATGAGCAGTTCTTC CASSVGWGGNNEQFF
NA TRBJ1-2 TRBD1 15 TRBV28 TGTGCCAGCAGTTTGGCCGGGACAGCGATCTATGGCTACACCTTC CASSLAGTAIYGYTF
NA TRBJ2-2 TRBD1 15 TRBV28 TGTGCCAGCTATTCCGGGACAGGAGACACCGGGGAGCTGTTTTTT CASYSGTGDTGELFF
NA TRBJ2-5 TRBD2 14 TRBV5-1 TGCGCCAGCAGGGGACTAGCGGGAGTTGAGACCCAGTACTTC CASRGLAGVETQYF
once TRBJ1-2 TRBD1 15 TRBV27 TGTGCCAGCAGGACGGGGACAGCGCCCTTGAGGGGCTACACCTTC CASRTGTAPLRGYTF
NA TRBJ2-3 TRBD2 15 TRBV6-1 TGTGCCAGCAGGGGACTAGCTTTTAGCACAGATACGCAGTATTTT CASRGLAFSTDTQYF